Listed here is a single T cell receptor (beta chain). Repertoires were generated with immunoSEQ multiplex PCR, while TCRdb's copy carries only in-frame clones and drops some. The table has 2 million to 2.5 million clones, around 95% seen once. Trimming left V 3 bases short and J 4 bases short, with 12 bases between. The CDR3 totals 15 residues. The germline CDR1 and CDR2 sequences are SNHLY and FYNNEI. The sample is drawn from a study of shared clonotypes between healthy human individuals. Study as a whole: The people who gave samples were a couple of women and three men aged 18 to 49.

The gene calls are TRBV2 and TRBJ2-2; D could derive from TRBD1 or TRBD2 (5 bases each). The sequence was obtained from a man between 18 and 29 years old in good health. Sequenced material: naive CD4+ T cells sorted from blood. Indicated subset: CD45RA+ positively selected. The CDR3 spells CASSERGRGTGELFF. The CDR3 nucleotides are TGTGCCAGCAGTGAGAGGGGAAGGGGCACCGGGGAGCTGTTTTTT.